The rows below give T cell receptor beta chains drawn from one sample of a study of OX40 agonist ivuxolimab in advanced cancers. Clones were sequenced by immunoSEQ multiplex PCR, and TCRdb holds only the in-frame ones, with some missing. The sample contains about 78,000 clones, roughly 84% of which appear only once. This material consisted of CD4+ or CD8+ T cells sorted from blood, taken in a trial of the OX40 agonist ivuxolimab. The source is an adult with an advanced solid tumor such as melanoma, head and neck, liver or kidney cancer. Both conserved end residues are part of each CDR3. Fields, in order: CDR3 protein, CDR3 DNA, D gene, V gene, clone size, J gene. D genes are given only for firm matches. Clone size is given for some rows only: seen once, a few or many times, or a class if the clone is expanded.

CSVDGSKETQYF | TGCAGCGTTGACGGAAGTAAAGAGACCCAGTACTTC | - | TRBV29-1 | - | TRBJ2-5
CASSEPGQGRNNQPQHF | TGTGCCAGCAGTGAACCAGGTCAGGGGCGAAACAATCAGCCCCAGCATTTT | - | TRBV2 | - | TRBJ1-5
CASSHLTSGNQETQYF | TGTGCCAGCAGCCACTTGACTAGCGGGAACCAAGAGACCCAGTACTTC | TRBD2 | TRBV7-3 | - | TRBJ2-5
CASSALNRDNEQFF | TGTGCCAGCAGCGCATTAAACAGGGACAATGAGCAGTTCTTC | - | TRBV9 | - | TRBJ2-1
CASSLVDRSYEQYF | TGTGCCAGCAGCTTGGTAGACAGATCCTACGAGCAGTACTTC | - | TRBV5-6 | - | TRBJ2-7
CASSRRTGGLGTEAFF | TGTGCCAGTAGTAGACGGACAGGGGGTTTGGGCACTGAAGCTTTCTTT | TRBD1 | TRBV19 | - | TRBJ1-1
CASSRGNSYEQYF | TGTGCCAGCTCACGCGGCAATTCCTACGAGCAGTACTTC | - | TRBV18 | - | TRBJ2-7
CASSTGQGMETQYF | TGTGCCAGCAGCACGGGACAGGGTATGGAGACCCAGTACTTC | TRBD1 | TRBV7-9 | once | TRBJ2-5
CASSILSRPPGTESGNTIYF | TGTGCCAGCAGTATACTAAGTAGGCCGCCCGGGACAGAATCTGGAAACACCATATATTTT | TRBD1 | TRBV7-6 | - | TRBJ1-3
CASSLRGSYEQYF | TGTGCCAGCAGTTTGAGGGGGAGTTACGAGCAGTACTTC | - | TRBV27 | - | TRBJ2-7
CASSYAGYYPDTQYF | TGTGCCAGCAGCTACGCCGGTTATTATCCAGATACGCAGTATTTT | - | TRBV7-9 | once | TRBJ2-3
CASRVQGGETGELFF | TGTGCCAGCAGGGTACAGGGGGGAGAAACCGGGGAGCTGTTTTTT | - | TRBV21-1 | - | TRBJ2-2
CASSPWSGTDHQETQYF | TGTGCCAGCAGTCCCTGGAGCGGGACAGATCACCAAGAGACCCAGTACTTC | - | TRBV27 | once | TRBJ2-5
CASSPGGGQGGEQFF | TGTGCCAGCTCACCAGGCGGGGGACAGGGAGGTGAGCAGTTCTTC | TRBD1 | TRBV18 | once | TRBJ2-1
CASHRTSDYEQYF | TGTGCTAGCCATAGGACTAGCGACTACGAGCAGTACTTC | TRBD2 | TRBV12-5 | - | TRBJ2-7
CASSLGTGRYNEQFF | TGTGCCAGCAGCTTAGGGACCGGGAGATACAATGAGCAGTTCTTC | - | TRBV11-3 | - | TRBJ2-1
CASSELQARRGAVF | TGTGCCAGCAGTGAATTACAGGCTAGGCGGGGAGCTGTTTTT | - | TRBV2 | - | TRBJ2-2
CASSSDRRPNSPLHF | TGTGCCAGCAGCTCGGACAGGCGACCTAATTCACCCCTCCACTTT | TRBD1 | TRBV7-8 | - | TRBJ1-6
CASSSGLAGGYEQYF | TGTGCCAGTAGTAGCGGACTAGCGGGAGGCTACGAGCAGTACTTC | TRBD2 | TRBV19 | - | TRBJ2-7
CASSLARGANEQFF | TGTGCCAGCAGCTTAGCGCGCGGGGCGAATGAGCAGTTCTTC | - | TRBV7-2 | - | TRBJ2-1
CASSLQPGTYEQYF | TGTGCCAGCAGCCTCCAGCCGGGAACCTACGAGCAGTACTTC | - | TRBV7-6 | - | TRBJ2-7
CASSSIRGVLYTEAFF | TGTGCCAGCAGCTCGATACGAGGGGTTCTCTACACTGAAGCTTTCTTT | - | TRBV11-2 | - | TRBJ1-1
CASSLGGFQETQYF | TGTGCCAGCAGCCTAGGGGGCTTCCAAGAGACCCAGTACTTC | TRBD1 | TRBV5-4 | - | TRBJ2-5
CASSPSPGGDEQYF | TGCGCCAGCAGCCCCTCGCCGGGCGGCGACGAGCAGTACTTC | - | TRBV5-1 | - | TRBJ2-7
CAISQGQTNTGELFF | TGTGCCATCAGTCAGGGACAGACGAACACCGGGGAGCTGTTTTTT | TRBD1 | TRBV10-3 | - | TRBJ2-2
CASSPGKGGYTF | TGTGCCAGCTCACCGGGGAAAGGTGGCTACACCTTC | - | TRBV18 | - | TRBJ1-2
CASSLGDNEQFF | TGCGCCAGCAGCTTGGGGGACAATGAGCAGTTCTTC | - | TRBV5-1 | - | TRBJ2-1
CASRIEGKNTIYF | TGTGCCAGCAGGATAGAAGGGAAGAACACCATATATTTT | - | TRBV6-1 | - | TRBJ1-3
CASSPGLETYEQYF | TGTGCCAGCAGCCCGGGACTAGAGACCTACGAGCAGTACTTC | TRBD2 | TRBV7-2 | - | TRBJ2-7
CASSFASGTDTQYF | TGTGCCAGCAGCTTCGCCAGCGGCACAGATACGCAGTATTTT | - | TRBV11-3 | - | TRBJ2-3
CSVDGGNHGYTF | TGCAGCGTTGATGGGGGAAACCATGGCTACACCTTC | - | TRBV29-1 | few | TRBJ1-2
CASSQQGITNEKLFF | TGTGCCAGCAGTCAGCAGGGGATAACTAATGAAAAACTGTTTTTT | - | TRBV5-4 | - | TRBJ1-4
CASTQAGEGTGELFF | TGCGCCAGCACCCAAGCGGGAGAAGGCACCGGGGAGCTGTTTTTT | TRBD2 | TRBV5-1 | - | TRBJ2-2
CASSSSGPPAEQFF | TGTGCCAGCAGCTCTAGCGGCCCCCCCGCGGAGCAGTTCTTC | TRBD2 | TRBV28 | - | TRBJ2-1
CASPLDMIYGYTF | TGTGCAAGTCCCCTGGACATGATCTATGGCTACACCTTC | - | TRBV12-2 | - | TRBJ1-2
CASSPQDRGLVQYF | TGTGCCAGCAGTCCCCAGGACAGGGGGCTAGTACAGTACTTC | TRBD1 | TRBV28 | - | TRBJ2-7
CASSLGLAGGAEQFF | TGTGCCAGCAGCTTAGGACTAGCGGGAGGAGCTGAGCAGTTCTTC | TRBD2 | TRBV7-7 | few | TRBJ2-1
CAISDSGQETQYF | TGTGCCATCAGTGACTCGGGGCAAGAGACCCAGTACTTC | - | TRBV10-3 | - | TRBJ2-5
CASSLAQNNEQFF | TGTGCCAGCAGCTTAGCCCAAAACAATGAGCAGTTCTTC | - | TRBV11-2 | - | TRBJ2-1
CASSHGAISNQPQHF | TGTGCCAGCAGTCACGGGGCCATAAGCAATCAGCCCCAGCATTTT | - | TRBV28 | - | TRBJ1-5
CASSQNGGQGELFF | TGTGCCAGCAGCCAAAACGGGGGACAGGGGGAGCTGTTTTTT | - | TRBV7-9 | - | TRBJ2-2
CASSGITHLMREFF | TGTGCCAGCAGCGGTATAACCCATTTGATGCGGGAGTTCTTC | - | TRBV7-2 | - | TRBJ2-1
CASGLFLPLEGSTEAFF | TGTGCTAGTGGTCTTTTTCTCCCTCTTGAGGGGAGCACTGAAGCTTTCTTT | - | TRBV12-5 | once | TRBJ1-1
CAISESNPTGELFF | TGTGCCATCAGTGAGTCCAACCCCACCGGGGAGCTGTTTTTT | - | TRBV10-3 | - | TRBJ2-2
CASSLPGLSYEQYF | TGTGCCAGCAGCTTACCGGGGTTGAGCTACGAGCAGTACTTC | - | TRBV7-9 | - | TRBJ2-7
CASSVRDFDGYTF | TGTGCCAGCAGTGTTCGGGATTTCGATGGCTACACCTTC | - | TRBV2 | - | TRBJ1-2
CASSLAAGSKTGELFF | TGTGCCAGCAGCCTAGCAGCGGGATCGAAAACCGGGGAGCTGTTTTTT | TRBD2 | TRBV11-3 | - | TRBJ2-2
CAISVATGLWNEQFF | TGTGCCATCAGTGTCGCGACAGGGCTTTGGAATGAGCAGTTCTTC | TRBD1 | TRBV10-3 | - | TRBJ2-1
CASSFKIPLAGEYTGELFF | TGTGCCAGCAGCTTTAAAATCCCGCTAGCGGGAGAATACACCGGGGAGCTGTTTTTT | TRBD2 | TRBV11-3 | - | TRBJ2-2
CASRTADSPLHF | TGCGCCAGCAGGACAGCGGATTCACCCCTCCACTTT | - | TRBV5-1 | - | TRBJ1-6
CAISERAGQPQHF | TGTGCCATCAGTGAAAGGGCTGGTCAGCCCCAGCATTTT | - | TRBV10-3 | - | TRBJ1-5
CASSRDPGTTEAFF | TGCGCCAGCAGCCGGGACCCCGGCACCACTGAAGCTTTCTTT | - | TRBV5-1 | - | TRBJ1-1
CASSLPVGDYGYTF | TGTGCCAGCAGCTTACCGGTAGGGGACTATGGCTACACCTTC | - | TRBV5-4 | - | TRBJ1-2
CASSERGPETQYF | TGTGCCAGCAGTGAGCGGGGACCGGAGACCCAGTACTTC | - | TRBV2 | - | TRBJ2-5
CASSSGLARTEQYF | TGCGCCAGCAGCTCGGGACTAGCGCGTACCGAGCAGTACTTC | TRBD2 | TRBV5-1 | once | TRBJ2-7
CASGGGRFYEQYF | TGTGCCAGCGGAGGGGGACGGTTCTACGAGCAGTACTTC | - | TRBV2 | - | TRBJ2-7
CASTRVRGNQPQHF | TGTGCCAGTACGAGGGTTAGGGGTAATCAGCCCCAGCATTTT | - | TRBV19 | few | TRBJ1-5
CASSLEGGGTTYNEQFF | TGTGCCAGCAGCTTAGAGGGGGGCGGGACAACATACAATGAGCAGTTCTTC | - | TRBV7-2 | once | TRBJ2-1
CASSPGRNNYEQYF | TGTGCCAGCTCACCCGGCCGGAATAACTACGAGCAGTACTTC | - | TRBV18 | once | TRBJ2-7